Each of the 14 T cell receptor beta chains below was sequenced from the same sample in a study of blood T cells in healthy people across ages. PCR was performed a second time for 7 to 11 cycles using a sample-barcoded 5' primer and a J-beta primer mix. TCRdb fed the 5' RACE reads into MiXCR, producing one record per CDR3 protein. The data contain about 1,400,000 distinct CDR3 sequences, 55% to 75% of them singletons. The sample taken for sequencing was blood. Receptors originate from a man aged 18 to 29 in good health.

The genes are TRBV29-1 and TRBJ2-1, with 8 bases fitting TRBD2. Germline V gene data show CDR1 as SQVTM and CDR2 as ANQGSEA. The CDR3 sequence is 12 residues long. V shed 6 bases and J 6 bases; nucleotides not matched to a gene: 4. The CDR3 region has the DNA TGCAGCGTAGTCGGGACTAGCAATGAGCAGTTCTTC. Translating gives CSVVGTSNEQFF.

The rearrangement uses TRBV7-9 and TRBJ2-1; D remains ambiguous. V dropped 6 bases and J dropped 4 bases, with 13 bases sitting between them. The V gene's germline CDR1 is SEHNR and CDR2 FQNEAQ (reference sequence). CDR3 length: 14 residues. The CDR3 DNA reads TGTGCCAGCAGGCTGGACGACCGATACAATGAGCAGTTCTTC. The encoded protein is CASRLDDRYNEQFF.

This clonotype has a count of ten or more. J is TRBJ2-3 and V is TRBV5-1; tentative D call: TRBD2 (5 bases). V dropped 0 bases and J dropped 6 bases, with 14 bases sitting between them. The germline CDR1 and CDR2 sequences are SGHRS and YFSETQ. CDR3 size: 15 residues. The CDR3 here is CASSLGAEPRDTQYF. The CDR3 nucleotides are TGCGCCAGCAGCTTGGGAGCGGAACCTAGGGATACGCAGTATTTT.

The chain combines TRBV4-1 with TRBJ2-7; D may match TRBD1 or TRBD2 (6 bases each). The CDR3 runs 14 residues. Germline V gene sequence: CDR1 MGHRA, CDR2 YSYEKL. Trimming took 8 bases from V and 5 from J, leaving 19 bases between them. The chain's CDR3 is CASSDIPGANEQYF. DNA of the CDR3: TGCGCCAGCTCAGACATTCCGGGGGCTAACGAGCAGTACTTC.

Remarks on this clonotype: A much larger clone differs from this one at a single base, so this may be a read error. The genes are TRBV4-1 and TRBJ2-7; TRBD2 matches 11 bases. The J call may be faulty, since TRBJ2-5 better matches the DNA end. Germline assignment: CDR1 MGHRA and CDR2 YSYEKL. There are 15 residues in the CDR3. This CDR3 reads CASGLRTSGQETQYF. For the CDR3, the DNA is TGCGCCAGCGGCCTCCGGACTAGCGGGCAAGAGACCCAGTACTTC.

This chain links TRBV3-1 with TRBJ1-1; D not certain. The V gene lost 0 bases and the J gene lost 11 bases, with 7 bases spanning the gap. Germline V gives CDR1 LGHDT, CDR2 YNNKEL (reference sequence). This CDR3 is built from 11 residues. CDR3 in DNA: TGTGCCAGCAGCCAAGAGGGAGACGCTTTCTTT. It is translated as CASSQEGDAFF.

J is TRBJ2-5 and V is TRBV14, with D maybe TRBD1 (5 bases). Near its end, the DNA agrees better with TRBJ2-7, so the J call may be wrong. There are 16 residues in the CDR3. Germline CDR1 and CDR2: SGHDN and FVKESK. The CDR3 DNA follows: TGTGCCAGCAGCCAAGGGGGCTTCTTTAGCTCCTACGAGCAGTACTTC. It codes for CASSQGGFFSSYEQYF.

The chain links TRBV4-1 to TRBJ2-5; 8 bases agree with TRBD2. Germline CDR1 reads MGHRA; CDR2 reads YSYEKL. The CDR3 consists of 19 residues. J was trimmed by 5 bases and V by 1 base; bases with no gene match: 18. CDR3 sequence (DNA): TGCGCCAGCAGCCAAGTTCGTACGGTAGCGGGAATCCAGGGGGAGACCCAGTACTTC. It yields the protein CASSQVRTVAGIQGETQYF.

The chain recombines TRBV18 with TRBJ1-1, with a possible D match to TRBD1 (5 bases). V was clipped by 10 bases and J by 5 bases, with 17 bases between them. CDR1 and CDR2 (germline): KGHSH, LQKENI. This CDR3 contains 13 residues. The chain's CDR3 is CATLSGGATEAFF. CDR3 DNA sequence: TGTGCCACCCTCTCTGGTGGGGCGACTGAAGCTTTCTTT.

Concerning this clonotype itself: Compared with germline, one end of the junction differs, possibly owing to a read error. The chain is built from TRBV7-2 and TRBJ2-7; D is perhaps TRBD2 (5 bases). Looked up from germline, CDR1 is SGHTA and CDR2 is FQGNSA. The CDR3 is 16 residues long. The CDR3 DNA is TGTGCCAGCAGCTTACGAAGCGGCAGGTTCTACTACAAGCAGTACTTC. Its translation is CASSLRSGRFYYKQYF. The whole variable domain, filled in from reference TRBV7-2 and TRBJ2-7, reads GAGVSQSPSNKVTEKGKDVELRCDPISGHTALYWYRQSLGQGLEFLIYFQGNSAPDKSGLPSDRFSAERTGGSVSTLTIQRTQQEDSAVYLCASSLRSGRFYYKQYFGPGTRLTVT.

The chain recombines TRBV28 with TRBJ2-7; possibly TRBD2 for D (7 bases). Germline V gives CDR1 MDHEN, CDR2 SYDVKM. The CDR3 is 15 residues long. The V and J ends lost 7 bases and 7 bases respectively, with 23 bases between them. Here the CDR3 reads CASIGVGGLYNEQYF. As DNA, the CDR3 is TGTGCCAGCATCGGAGTCGGGGGGCTCTACAATGAGCAGTACTTC.

This clonotype came up a few times. The V and J genes are TRBV7-2 and TRBJ1-6; the D is unclear. Trimming took off 3 bases at V and 7 bases at J, with 13 bases between the two ends. This CDR3 contains 15 residues. Germline V gene sequence: CDR1 SGHTA, CDR2 FQGNSA. CDR3 amino acids: CASSLGFRKNSPLHF. The CDR3, as DNA: TGTGCCAGCAGCTTGGGGTTTAGGAAGAATTCACCCCTCCACTTT.

CDR3 in DNA: TGCAGCGTTGAACCGCTAGGGGGTACCGAAAAACTGTTTTTT. This codes for CSVEPLGGTEKLFF. This sequence joins TRBV29-1 and TRBJ1-4; D possibly corresponds to TRBD1 (6 bases). This CDR3 has 14 residues. Between the trimmed V and J ends, which lost 2 bases and 8 bases, there was a span of 15 bases. Germline-derived CDR1 and CDR2 are SQVTM and ANQGSEA.

The chain uses TRBV12-3 or TRBV12-4 and TRBJ2-1; weak D call: TRBD2 (6 bases). Between the trimmed V and J ends, which lost 6 bases and 0 bases, there was a span of 18 bases. There are 17 residues in the CDR3. The CDR3 nucleotides read TGTGCCAGCAGATCCGCGCGGGGCCTGTTCTCCTACAATGAGCAGTTCTTC. Amino acids: CASRSARGLFSYNEQFF.